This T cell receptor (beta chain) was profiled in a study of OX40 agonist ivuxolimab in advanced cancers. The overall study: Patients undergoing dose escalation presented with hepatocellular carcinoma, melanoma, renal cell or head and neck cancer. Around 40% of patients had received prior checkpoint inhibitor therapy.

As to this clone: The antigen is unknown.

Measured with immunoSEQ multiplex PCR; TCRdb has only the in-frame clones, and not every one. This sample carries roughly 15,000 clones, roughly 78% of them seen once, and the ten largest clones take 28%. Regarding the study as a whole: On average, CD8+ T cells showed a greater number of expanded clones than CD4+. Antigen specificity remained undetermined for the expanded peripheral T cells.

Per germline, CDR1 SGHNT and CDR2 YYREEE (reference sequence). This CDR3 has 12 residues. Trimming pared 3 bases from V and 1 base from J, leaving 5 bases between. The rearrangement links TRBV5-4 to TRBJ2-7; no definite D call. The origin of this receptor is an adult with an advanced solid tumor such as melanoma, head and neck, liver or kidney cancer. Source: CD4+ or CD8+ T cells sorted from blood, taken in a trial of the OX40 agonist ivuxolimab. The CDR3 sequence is CASSSGSYEQYF. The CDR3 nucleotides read TGTGCCAGCAGCTCCGGTTCCTACGAGCAGTACTTC.